This entry is about one T cell receptor (beta chain). Its specificity is not known. This record comes from a study of cytomegalovirus exposure and HLA in healthy donors. PCR involved 60 Vbeta and 13 Jbeta primers. TCRdb keeps only in-frame clones here, not all; method: immunoSEQ multiplex PCR. The sample shows more than 100,000 clones, around 72% of them seen only once. Broader study findings: A previous analysis found most TCR beta V segments productive roughly 87% or roughly 30% of the time. Excluded: some indistinguishable V segments such as TRBV6-2 and TRBV6-3. Among immune exposure information, only CMV serostatus was available. Later analysis reportedly placed an Asian-associated ancestry cluster below the roughly 700-donor mean in N-insertions.

The trim removed 8 bases at V and 5 bases at J, leaving 5 bases unmatched. CDR3 length equals 12 residues. Germline V gene data show CDR1 as MNHNY and CDR2 as SVGAGI (reference sequence). Sequenced input: PBMCs. V and J are TRBV6-6 and TRBJ2-7, with 8 bases lining up with TRBD2. The TCR originated in a woman between 18 and 29 years old in good health and CMV-seronegative. In nucleotides, the CDR3 is TGTGCCAGCGGGACTAGGTCGCACGAGCAGTACTTC. Amino acids: CASGTRSHEQYF.